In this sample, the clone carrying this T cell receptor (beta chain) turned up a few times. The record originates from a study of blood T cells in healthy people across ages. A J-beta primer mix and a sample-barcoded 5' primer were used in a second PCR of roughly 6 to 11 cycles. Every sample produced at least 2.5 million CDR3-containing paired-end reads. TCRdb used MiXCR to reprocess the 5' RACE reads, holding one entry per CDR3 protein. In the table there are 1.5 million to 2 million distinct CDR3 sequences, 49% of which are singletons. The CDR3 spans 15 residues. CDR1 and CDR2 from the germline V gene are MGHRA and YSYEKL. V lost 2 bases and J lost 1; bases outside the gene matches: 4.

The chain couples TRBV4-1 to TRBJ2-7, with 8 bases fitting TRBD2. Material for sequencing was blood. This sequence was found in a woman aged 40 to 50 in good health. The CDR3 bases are TGCGCCAGCAGCCAATTAGCGGGGCCGTCCTACGAGCAGTACTTC. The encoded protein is CASSQLAGPSYEQYF.